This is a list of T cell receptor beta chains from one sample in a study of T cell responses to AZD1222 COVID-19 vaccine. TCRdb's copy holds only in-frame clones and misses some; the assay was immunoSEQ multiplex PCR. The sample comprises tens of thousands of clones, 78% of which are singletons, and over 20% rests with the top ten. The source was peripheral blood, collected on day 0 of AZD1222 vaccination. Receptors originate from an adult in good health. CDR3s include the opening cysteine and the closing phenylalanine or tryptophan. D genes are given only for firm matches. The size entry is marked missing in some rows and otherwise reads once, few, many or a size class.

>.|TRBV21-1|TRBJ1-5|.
CASSKGGDQPQHF
TGTGCCAGCAGCAAAGGGGGGGATCAGCCCCAGCATTTT
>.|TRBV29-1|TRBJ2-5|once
CSVETGLQETQYF
TGCAGCGTTGAAACAGGGTTACAAGAGACCCAGTACTTC
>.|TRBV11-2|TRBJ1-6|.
CASSPRDINSPLHF
TGTGCCAGCAGCCCCCGGGACATTAATTCACCCCTCCACTTT
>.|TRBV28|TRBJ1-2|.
CASSSRKFTVYGYTF
TGTGCCAGCAGTTCCCGCAAGTTTACGGTCTATGGCTACACCTTC
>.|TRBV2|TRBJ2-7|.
CASSAVYEQYF
TGTGCCAGCAGTGCGGTCTACGAGCAGTACTTC
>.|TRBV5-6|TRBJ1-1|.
CASSNQDWDTEAFF
TGTGCCAGCAGCAACCAGGACTGGGACACTGAAGCTTTCTTT
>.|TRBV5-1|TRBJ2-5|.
CASSLTGGGPETQYF
TGCGCCAGCAGCCTGACTGGGGGGGGCCCAGAGACCCAGTACTTC
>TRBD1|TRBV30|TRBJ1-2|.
CAWSPGQVYYGYTF
TGTGCCTGGAGTCCTGGACAGGTCTACTATGGCTACACCTTC
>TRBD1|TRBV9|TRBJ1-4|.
CASSSRTGQTEKLFF
TGTGCCAGCAGCTCCAGGACAGGGCAAACTGAAAAACTGTTTTTT
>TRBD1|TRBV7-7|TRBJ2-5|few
CASSLEGGVGETQYF
TGTGCCAGCAGCTTAGAAGGGGGCGTAGGGGAGACCCAGTACTTC
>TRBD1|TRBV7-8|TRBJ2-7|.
CASINPGQGGYEQYF
TGTGCCAGCATCAACCCCGGACAGGGAGGCTACGAGCAGTACTTC
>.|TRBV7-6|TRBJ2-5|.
CASSLRGTQYF
TGTGCCAGCAGCTTAAGAGGGACCCAGTACTTC
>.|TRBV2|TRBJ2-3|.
CASREEGDTQYF
TGTGCCAGCAGAGAAGAGGGAGATACGCAGTATTTT
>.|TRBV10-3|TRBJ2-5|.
CAIRGDSQETQYF
TGTGCCATCAGGGGAGACAGCCAAGAGACCCAGTACTTC
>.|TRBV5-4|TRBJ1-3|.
CASSLQGAGNTIYF
TGTGCCAGCAGCTTGCAAGGGGCTGGAAACACCATATATTTT
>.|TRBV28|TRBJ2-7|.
CATIGAGIYEQYF
TGTGCGACTATTGGAGCAGGGATCTACGAGCAGTACTTC
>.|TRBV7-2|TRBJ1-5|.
CASSTTSNQPQHF
TGTGCCAGCAGCACAACAAGCAATCAGCCCCAGCATTTT
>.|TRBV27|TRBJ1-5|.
CASSFDRNQPQHF
TGTGCCAGCAGTTTTGACAGGAATCAGCCCCAGCATTTT
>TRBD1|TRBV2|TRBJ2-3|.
CASKGQSAPDTQYF
TGTGCCAGCAAGGGACAGAGCGCCCCGGATACGCAGTATTTT
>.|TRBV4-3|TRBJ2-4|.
CASSPEKNSLAKNIQYF
TGCGCCAGCAGCCCCGAAAAGAACAGCCTCGCCAAAAACATTCAGTACTTC
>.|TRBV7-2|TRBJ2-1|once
CASSLGGAGGGIEQFF
TGTGCCAGCAGCTTAGGTGGGGCAGGTGGGGGGATTGAGCAGTTCTTC
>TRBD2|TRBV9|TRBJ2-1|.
CASSPSSGRGSYNEQFF
TGTGCCAGCAGCCCTTCTAGCGGGAGAGGGTCCTACAATGAGCAGTTCTTC
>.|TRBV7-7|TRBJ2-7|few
CASSRDRTSYEQYF
TGTGCTAGCAGCCGAGACAGGACTTCCTACGAGCAGTACTTC
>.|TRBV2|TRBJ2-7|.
CASSPDRAYEQYF
TGTGCCAGCAGTCCCGATCGCGCTTACGAGCAGTACTTC
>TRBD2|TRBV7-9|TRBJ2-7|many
CASSLVSGRDYYEQYF
TGTGCCAGCAGCTTAGTGAGCGGAAGGGACTACTACGAGCAGTACTTC
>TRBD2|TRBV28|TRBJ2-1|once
CASSLPLGLAGGLLINEQFF
TGTGCCAGCAGTCTCCCTCTAGGACTAGCGGGAGGGTTACTTATCAATGAGCAGTTCTTC
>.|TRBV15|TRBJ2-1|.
CATSRDRGTPYNEQFF
TGTGCCACCAGCAGAGATCGCGGGACCCCCTACAATGAGCAGTTCTTC
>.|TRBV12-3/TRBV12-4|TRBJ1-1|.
CASSLYGRTEAFF
TGTGCCAGCAGTTTATACGGACGAACTGAAGCTTTCTTT
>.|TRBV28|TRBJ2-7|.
CASRKLDYEQYF
TGTGCCAGCAGAAAGTTGGACTACGAGCAATACTTC
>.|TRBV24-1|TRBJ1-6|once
CATRPIVRVYNSPLHF
TGTGCCACCAGGCCCATCGTCAGGGTCTATAATTCACCCCTCCACTTT
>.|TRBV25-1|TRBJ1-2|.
CASSVNPENYGYTF
TGTGCCAGCAGTGTTAACCCCGAGAACTATGGCTACACCTTC
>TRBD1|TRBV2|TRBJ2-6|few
CASSERQGYRSGANVLTF
TGTGCCAGCAGTGAACGACAGGGATACCGATCTGGGGCCAACGTCCTGACTTTC
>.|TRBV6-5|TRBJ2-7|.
CASSRSLGGSYEQYF
TGTGCCAGCAGTCGTTCTCTCGGGGGATCCTACGAGCAGTACTTC
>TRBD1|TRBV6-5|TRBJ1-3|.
CASSYGTGAGNTIYF
TGTGCCAGCAGTTACGGTACAGGGGCAGGAAACACCATATATTTT
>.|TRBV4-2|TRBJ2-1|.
CASSPLAEPYNEQFF
TGTGCCAGCAGCCCCTTAGCGGAGCCCTACAATGAGCAGTTCTTC
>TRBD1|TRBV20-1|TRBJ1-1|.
CSAWTGAFF
TGCAGTGCATGGACAGGGGCTTTCTTT
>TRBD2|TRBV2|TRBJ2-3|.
CASSEAVAGRDTQYF
TGTGCCAGCAGTGAAGCTGTAGCGGGCAGAGATACGCAGTATTTT
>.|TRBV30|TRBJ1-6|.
CAWSVGRENSPLHF
TGTGCCTGGAGTGTCGGCAGGGAGAATTCACCCCTCCACTTT
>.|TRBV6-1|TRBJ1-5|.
CASSSGGQLWPQHF
TGTGCCAGCAGTTCCGGAGGACAACTTTGGCCCCAGCATTTT
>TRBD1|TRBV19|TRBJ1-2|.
CAGKDRNYGYTF
TGTGCCGGGAAGGACAGGAACTATGGCTACACCTTC
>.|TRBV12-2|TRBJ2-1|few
CASRLAPRIFCGGDNEQFF
TGTGCAAGTCGCTTAGCCCCCCGGATTTTTTGCGGAGGTGACAATGAGCAGTTCTTC
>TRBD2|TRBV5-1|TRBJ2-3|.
CASSTIAGSTDTQYF
TGCGCCAGCAGCACTATAGCGGGAAGTACAGATACGCAGTATTTT
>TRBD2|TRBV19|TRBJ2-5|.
CASSLGLADQETQYF
TGTGCCAGTAGTTTGGGACTAGCGGACCAAGAGACCCAGTACTTC
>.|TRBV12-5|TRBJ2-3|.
CASGSTGRATDTQYF
TGTGCTAGTGGTTCCACAGGGAGGGCCACAGATACGCAGTATTTT
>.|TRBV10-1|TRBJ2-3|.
CASSESSGGVPTDTQYF
TGCGCCAGCAGTGAGTCGTCAGGCGGGGTCCCTACAGATACGCAGTATTTT
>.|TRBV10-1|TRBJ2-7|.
CASSPGTQYEQYF
TGCGCCAGCAGTCCCGGGACTCAGTACGAGCAGTACTTC
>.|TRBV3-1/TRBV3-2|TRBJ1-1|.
CASTRDTLGKAFF
TGTGCCAGCACCCGGGACACTCTCGGGAAAGCTTTCTTT
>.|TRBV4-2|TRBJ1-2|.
CASSQATGRDYGYTF
TGTGCCAGCAGCCAAGCGACAGGAAGGGACTATGGCTACACCTTC
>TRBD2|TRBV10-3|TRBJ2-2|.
CAILASGGANTGELFF
TGTGCCATCCTGGCTAGCGGAGGTGCGAACACCGGGGAGCTGTTTTTT
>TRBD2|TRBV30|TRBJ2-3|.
CACAGAGGPDTQYF
TGTGCCTGTGCCGGAGCGGGAGGGCCAGATACGCAGTATTTT
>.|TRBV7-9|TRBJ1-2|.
CASSLERDTGSYTF
TGTGCCAGCAGCTTAGAAAGGGACACGGGTTCCTACACCTTC
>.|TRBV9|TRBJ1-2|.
CASSLETGLSYGHGYTF
TGTGCCAGCAGCTTGGAAACGGGACTTTCCTATGGGCATGGCTACACCTTC
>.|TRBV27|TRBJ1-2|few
CASSPGFGYTF
TGTGCCAGCAGTCCAGGGTTTGGCTACACCTTC
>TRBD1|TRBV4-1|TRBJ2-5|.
CASSRTRQGVGESSETQYF
TGCGCCAGCAGCCGAACTAGACAGGGAGTGGGGGAATCGTCGGAGACCCAGTACTTC
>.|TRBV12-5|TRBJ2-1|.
CASGLVRLTSFRNEQFF
TGTGCTAGTGGTTTGGTAAGATTAACTAGTTTTAGGAATGAGCAGTTCTTC